This is a list of T cell receptor beta chains from one sample in a study of CD8 T cells in ankylosing spondylitis. TCRdb reprocessed the 5' RACE reads via MiXCR and lists one record per CDR3 protein. The sample shows 130,000 or so distinct CDR3 sequences, 7% of them seen only once. Source material: blood, either unsorted or a sorted T cell fraction (not recorded which). Receptors originate from a male donor with ankylosing spondylitis or in good health (not recorded which). Both conserved end residues are part of each CDR3. The D gene is left open where the match is weak. The size field is filled for only some rows; it gives once, few, many or a size class.

D gene | clone size | J gene | CDR3 length | V gene | CDR3 protein | CDR3 DNA
. | . | TRBJ2-5 | 14 | TRBV5-1 | CASRFTEIQETQYF | TGCGCCAGCAGATTTACAGAGATCCAAGAGACCCAGTACTTC
TRBD1 | many | TRBJ1-3 | 14 | TRBV5-1 | CASSEQGNGNTIYF | TGCGCCAGCAGCGAACAGGGGAACGGAAACACCATATATTTT
. | many | TRBJ1-1 | 13 | TRBV7-8 | CASSQEGNTEAFF | TGTGCCAGCAGCCAAGAAGGGAACACTGAAGCTTTCTTT
. | . | TRBJ2-1 | 11 | TRBV29-1 | CSVVWSGRVVF | TGCAGCGTTGTATGGAGTGGGCGTGTGGTCTTC
TRBD1 | many | TRBJ2-3 | 14 | TRBV20-1 | CSEAGTGDTDTQYF | TGCAGTGAAGCGGGGACAGGGGACACAGATACGCAGTATTTT
TRBD2 | . | TRBJ2-3 | 15 | TRBV29-1 | CSATTSGTFTDTQYF | TGCAGCGCCACGACTAGCGGGACATTCACAGATACGCAGTATTTT
. | many | TRBJ2-1 | 16 | TRBV7-8 | CASSPVLSGSYNEQFF | TGTGCCAGCAGCCCGGTTCTCAGCGGCTCCTACAATGAGCAGTTCTTC
. | many | TRBJ1-1 | 14 | TRBV7-3 | CASSLIGGAYEAFF | TGTGCCAGCAGCTTAATTGGCGGGGCCTATGAAGCTTTCTTT
. | many | TRBJ2-3 | 14 | TRBV7-3 | CASSEGVSVDTQYF | TGTGCCAGCAGCGAAGGGGTGTCTGTTGATACGCAGTATTTT
TRBD1 | many | TRBJ1-4 | 13 | TRBV29-1 | CSVGTVSNEKLFF | TGCAGCGTCGGGACAGTCTCTAATGAAAAACTGTTTTTT
TRBD2 | . | TRBJ2-1 | 11 | TRBV20-1 | CSARTSHEQFF | TGCAGTGCCAGGACTAGCCATGAGCAGTTCTTC
TRBD2 | many | TRBJ2-2 | 14 | TRBV7-2 | CASSYRGLSGELFF | TGTGCCAGCAGCTACCGGGGACTATCCGGGGAGCTGTTTTTT
. | many | TRBJ2-5 | 11 | TRBV29-1 | CSVGDPGTQYF | TGCAGCGTGGGGGACCCAGGGACCCAGTACTTC
TRBD1 | many | TRBJ2-1 | 15 | TRBV11-2 | CASSYRDRDSNEQFF | TGTGCCAGCAGCTACCGGGACAGGGACTCCAATGAGCAGTTCTTC
. | few | TRBJ1-1 | 15 | TRBV5-1 | CASRPGHEGDTEAFF | TGCGCCAGCAGGCCGGGACACGAGGGGGACACTGAAGCTTTCTTT
. | many | TRBJ1-4 | 14 | TRBV20-1 | CSASRTAGGEKLFF | TGCAGTGCATCGAGGACAGCCGGTGGGGAAAAACTGTTTTTT
. | many | TRBJ2-1 | 12 | TRBV6-2/TRBV6-3 | CASSSVDEEQFF | TGTGCCAGCAGTTCCGTAGACGAGGAGCAGTTCTTC
TRBD1 | few | TRBJ1-5 | 15 | TRBV12-3/TRBV12-4 | CASNPGQGSDQPQHF | TGTGCCAGCAACCCGGGACAGGGAAGCGATCAGCCCCAGCATTTT
. | many | TRBJ2-7 | 13 | TRBV11-2 | CASSSDLLGEQYF | TGTGCCAGCAGCTCGGATCTCCTAGGCGAGCAGTACTTC
TRBD1 | many | TRBJ1-6 | 14 | TRBV7-9 | CASSLQGANSPLHF | TGTGCCAGCAGCCTACAGGGGGCGAATTCACCCCTCCACTTT
TRBD1 | . | TRBJ2-7 | 14 | TRBV7-9 | CASSLGQGRDEQYF | TGTGCCAGCAGCTTAGGACAGGGAAGGGACGAGCAGTACTTC
TRBD2 | many | TRBJ2-7 | 15 | TRBV20-1 | CSARRREALSYEQYF | TGCAGTGCTAGGAGGCGGGAGGCCCTCTCCTACGAGCAGTACTTC
. | many | TRBJ2-7 | 14 | TRBV5-5 | CASSSNLGGYEQYF | TGTGCCAGCAGCTCTAACCTTGGGGGCTACGAGCAGTACTTC
. | many | TRBJ2-6 | 15 | TRBV12-3/TRBV12-4 | CASSPGTSGANVLTF | TGTGCCAGCAGTCCGGGGACCTCTGGGGCCAACGTCCTGACTTTC
. | many | TRBJ2-1 | 15 | TRBV6-1 | CASSPKTGGRNEQFF | TGTGCCAGCAGTCCCAAGACAGGAGGGAGGAATGAGCAGTTCTTC
. | . | TRBJ1-1 | 12 | TRBV20-1 | CSARGRATEAFF | TGCAGTGCTAGAGGCAGGGCCACTGAAGCTTTCTTT
. | many | TRBJ1-2 | 14 | TRBV25-1 | CASNPGTANYGYTF | TGTGCCAGCAATCCCGGGACGGCGAACTATGGCTACACCTTC